Presented here are 10 T cell receptor beta chains from one specimen sequenced in a study of cytomegalovirus exposure and HLA in healthy donors. The PCR had 60 Vbeta and 13 Jbeta primers. Measured with immunoSEQ multiplex PCR; TCRdb has only the in-frame clones, and not every one. The profile shows under 130,000 clones, roughly 80% of them singletons. The source material was PBMCs. The receptors come from a female donor in good health and CMV-seropositive.

The chain carries TRBV14 and TRBJ2-1; D uncertain. V was pared by 1 base and J by 4 bases, with 8 bases between. In germline, CDR1 is SGHDN, CDR2 FVKESK. This CDR3 spans 14 amino acids. The CDR3 region has the DNA TGTGCCAGCAGCCAAGCACTATCGTACAATGAGCAGTTCTTC. This encodes CASSQALSYNEQFF.

This chain connects TRBV19 to TRBJ1-4; TRBD1 might be the D (5 bases). Trimming pared 5 bases from V and 8 bases from J, leaving 18 bases between. The CDR3 consists of 15 residues. CDR1 and CDR2 (germline): LNHDA, SQIVND (reference sequence). The CDR3 here is CASSFRFRKGEKLFF. The CDR3 nucleotides are TGTGCCAGTAGTTTTCGGTTCCGCAAGGGGGAAAAACTGTTTTTT.

V gene TRBV28 combines with J gene TRBJ2-1; 11 bases fit TRBD2. Trimming removed 4 bases from V and 4 bases from J; junction bases left unmatched: 9. Germline V gene data show CDR1 as MDHEN and CDR2 as SYDVKM. CDR3 length: 17 amino acids. CDR3 coding DNA: TGTGCCAGCAGTTCAGTAGCGGGAGGGCGCTCGTACAATGAGCAGTTCTTC. Translation gives CASSSVAGGRSYNEQFF.

The sample holds one count of this clone. The CDR3 sequence: CAWSHFGIRGSGELFF. CDR3 sequence (DNA): TGTGCCTGGTCTCATTTCGGCATACGGGGGTCCGGGGAGCTGTTTTTT. This chain connects TRBV30 to TRBJ2-2; TRBD2 is a possible D gene (6 bases). Germline values: CDR1 GTSNPN, CDR2 SVGIG (reference sequence). With 5 bases removed from V and 6 bases from J, the gap between germline ends came to 22 bases. The CDR3 runs 16 residues.

The chain links TRBV21-1 to TRBJ1-5; the table names TRBD1, a call not compared with the DNA. TRBV21-1 is assigned pseudogene status. The CDR3 totals 16 residues. The CDR3 sequence: CASSKKTGNNLKPQHF. The CDR3 DNA sequence: TGTGCCAGCAGCAAGAAAACAGGGAACAACCTCAAGCCCCAGCATTTT.

This chain connects TRBV9 to TRBJ1-2, with D tentatively TRBD1 (5 bases). The CDR3 is 13 amino acids. From germline, CDR1 is SGDLS and CDR2 YYNGEE. Deletions cut 3 bases from V and 1 base from J, with 7 bases between. In DNA, the CDR3 is TGTGCCAGCAGCGGGAGGGGTAACTATGGCTACACCTTC. Its translation is CASSGRGNYGYTF.

V gene TRBV30 combines with J gene TRBJ2-3; the match to TRBD2 covers 9 bases. V shed 6 bases and J 4 bases; nucleotides not matched to a gene: 8. The CDR3 is made up of 14 amino acids. Per germline, CDR1 GTSNPN and CDR2 SVGIG (reference sequence). The CDR3 loop is CACRGSGSPDTQYF. Written as DNA, the CDR3 is TGTGCCTGCCGTGGTAGCGGGAGCCCAGATACGCAGTATTTT.

This chain uses TRBV7-2 with TRBJ1-6; no reliable D call. V dropped 5 bases and J dropped 10 bases, with 21 bases sitting between them. Germline V lookup: CDR1 SGHTA, CDR2 FQGNSA. The CDR3 length is 16 residues. DNA of the CDR3: TGTGCCAGCAGCCCGGGAGGCGTAGGTTTGGGATCACCCCTCCACTTT. Protein: CASSPGGVGLGSPLHF.

J is TRBJ1-1 and V is TRBV5-5; unclear D gene. CDR3 size: 13 residues. Germline values: CDR1 SGHKS, CDR2 YYEKEE (reference sequence). V was pared by 4 bases and J by 1 base, with 8 bases between. CDR3 DNA sequence: TGTGCCAGCAGCGCGGGCCCGAACACTGAAGCTTTCTTT. Translation: CASSAGPNTEAFF.

The rearrangement links TRBV2 to TRBJ2-2; TRBD2 matches at 10 bases. The V gene's germline CDR1 is SNHLY and CDR2 FYNNEI. V lost 0 bases to trimming and J lost 7 bases; unmatched junction nucleotides: 8. The CDR3 is 17 residues long. The DNA of the CDR3 is TGTGCCAGCAGTGAAGCCGTTAGACTAGCGGGCCGCGGGGAGCTGTTTTTT. Protein product: CASSEAVRLAGRGELFF.